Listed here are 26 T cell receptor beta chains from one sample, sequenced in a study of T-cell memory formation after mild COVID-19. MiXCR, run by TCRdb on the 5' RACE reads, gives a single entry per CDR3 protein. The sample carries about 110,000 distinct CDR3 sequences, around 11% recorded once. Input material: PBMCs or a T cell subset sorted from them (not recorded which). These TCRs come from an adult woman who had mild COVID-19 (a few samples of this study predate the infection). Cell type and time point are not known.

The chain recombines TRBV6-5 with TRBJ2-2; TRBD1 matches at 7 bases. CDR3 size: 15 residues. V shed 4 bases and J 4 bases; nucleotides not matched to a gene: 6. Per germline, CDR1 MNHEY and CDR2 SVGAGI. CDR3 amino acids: CASSSMGQITGELFF. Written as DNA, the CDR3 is TGTGCCAGCAGTTCCATGGGACAGATCACCGGGGAGCTGTTTTTT.

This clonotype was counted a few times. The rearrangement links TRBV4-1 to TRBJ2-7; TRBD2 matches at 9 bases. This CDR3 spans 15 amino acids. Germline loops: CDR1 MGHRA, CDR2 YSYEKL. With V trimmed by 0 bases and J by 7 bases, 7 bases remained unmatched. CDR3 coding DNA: TGCGCCAGCAGCCAAGAGGGCCTAGCGGGGCGTGAGCAGTACTTC. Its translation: CASSQEGLAGREQYF.

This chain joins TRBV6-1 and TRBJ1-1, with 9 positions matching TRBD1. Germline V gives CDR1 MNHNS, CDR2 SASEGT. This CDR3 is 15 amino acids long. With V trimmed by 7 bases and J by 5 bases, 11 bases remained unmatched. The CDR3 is CASTIGQGFRTEAFF. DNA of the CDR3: TGTGCCAGCACCATTGGACAGGGGTTTCGTACTGAAGCTTTCTTT.

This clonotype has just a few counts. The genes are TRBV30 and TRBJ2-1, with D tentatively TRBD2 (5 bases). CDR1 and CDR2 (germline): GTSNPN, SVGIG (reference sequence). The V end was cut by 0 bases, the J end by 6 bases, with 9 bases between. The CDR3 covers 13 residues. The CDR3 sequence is CAWSVEVPNEQFF. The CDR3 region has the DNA TGTGCCTGGAGTGTGGAGGTTCCCAATGAGCAGTTCTTC.

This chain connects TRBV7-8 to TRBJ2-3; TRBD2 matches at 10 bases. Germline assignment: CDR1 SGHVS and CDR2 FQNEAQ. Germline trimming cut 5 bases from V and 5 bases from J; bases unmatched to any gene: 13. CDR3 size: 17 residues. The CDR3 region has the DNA TGTGCCAGCAGCCTAACCGCAGCGGGGGGGTGGGGAGATACGCAGTATTTT. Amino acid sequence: CASSLTAAGGWGDTQYF.

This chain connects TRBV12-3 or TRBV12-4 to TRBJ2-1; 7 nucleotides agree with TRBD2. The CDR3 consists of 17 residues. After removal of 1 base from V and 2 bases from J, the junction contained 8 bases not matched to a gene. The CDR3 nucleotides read TGTGCCAGCAGTTTAGGCGGGGCGGGGGACCCCTACAATGAGCAGTTCTTC. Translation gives CASSLGGAGDPYNEQFF.

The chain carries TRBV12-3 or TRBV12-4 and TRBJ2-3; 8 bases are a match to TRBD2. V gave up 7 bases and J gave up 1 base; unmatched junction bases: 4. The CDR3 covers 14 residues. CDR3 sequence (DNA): TGTGCCAGCAAGCCGACTAGCGGCACAGATACGCAGTATTTT. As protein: CASKPTSGTDTQYF.

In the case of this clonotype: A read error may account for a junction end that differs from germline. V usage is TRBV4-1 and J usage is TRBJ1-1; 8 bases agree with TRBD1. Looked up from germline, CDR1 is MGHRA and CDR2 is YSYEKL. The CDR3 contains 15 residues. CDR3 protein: CDSSQGQGQNTEAFF. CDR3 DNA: TGCGACAGCAGCCAAGGACAGGGCCAGAACACTGAAGCTTTCTTT.

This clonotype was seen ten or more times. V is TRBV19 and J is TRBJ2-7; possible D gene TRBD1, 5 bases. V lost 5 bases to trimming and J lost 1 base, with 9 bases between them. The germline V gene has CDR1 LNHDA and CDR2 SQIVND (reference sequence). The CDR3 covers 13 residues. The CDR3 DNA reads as TGTGCCAGTAGTCCAGGGTTGTCCTACGAGCAGTACTTC. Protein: CASSPGLSYEQYF.

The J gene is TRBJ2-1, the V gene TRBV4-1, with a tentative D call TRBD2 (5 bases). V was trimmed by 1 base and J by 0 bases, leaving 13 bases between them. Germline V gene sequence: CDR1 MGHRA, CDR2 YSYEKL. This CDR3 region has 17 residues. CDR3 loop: CASSQGIALSSYNEQFF. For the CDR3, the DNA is TGCGCCAGCAGCCAAGGAATAGCGCTCAGCTCCTACAATGAGCAGTTCTTC.

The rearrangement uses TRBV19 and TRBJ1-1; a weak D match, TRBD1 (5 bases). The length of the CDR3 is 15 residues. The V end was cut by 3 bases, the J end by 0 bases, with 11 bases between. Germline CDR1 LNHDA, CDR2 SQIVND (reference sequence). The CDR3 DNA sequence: TGTGCCAGTAGTATCGGGGACCTCATGAACACTGAAGCTTTCTTT. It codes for CASSIGDLMNTEAFF.

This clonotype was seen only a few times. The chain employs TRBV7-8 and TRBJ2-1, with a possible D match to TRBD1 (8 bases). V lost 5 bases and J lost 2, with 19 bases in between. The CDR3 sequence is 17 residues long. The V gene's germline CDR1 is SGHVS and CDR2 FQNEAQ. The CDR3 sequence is CASSPEYRGGTYNEQFF. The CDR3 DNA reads TGTGCCAGCAGCCCGGAATACAGGGGGGGAACCTACAATGAGCAGTTCTTC.

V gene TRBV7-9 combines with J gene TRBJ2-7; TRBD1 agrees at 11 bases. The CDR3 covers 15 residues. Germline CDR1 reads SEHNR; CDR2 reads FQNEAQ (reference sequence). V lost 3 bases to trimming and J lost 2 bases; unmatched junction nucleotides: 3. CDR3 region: CASSFGQGATYEQYF. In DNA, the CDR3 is TGTGCCAGCAGCTTTGGACAGGGGGCGACCTACGAGCAGTACTTC.

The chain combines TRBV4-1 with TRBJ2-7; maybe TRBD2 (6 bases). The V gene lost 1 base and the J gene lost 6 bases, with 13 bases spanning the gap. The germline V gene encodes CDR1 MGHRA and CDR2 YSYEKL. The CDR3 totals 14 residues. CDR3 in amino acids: CASSQAGEGAEQYF. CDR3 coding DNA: TGCGCCAGCAGCCAAGCGGGGGAAGGGGCCGAGCAGTACTTC.

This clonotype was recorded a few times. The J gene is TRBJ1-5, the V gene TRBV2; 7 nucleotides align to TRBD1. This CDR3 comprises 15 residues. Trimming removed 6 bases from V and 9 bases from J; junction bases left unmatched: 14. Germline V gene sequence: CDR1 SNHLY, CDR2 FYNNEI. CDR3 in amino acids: CASSLRLDRSRPQHF. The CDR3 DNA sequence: TGTGCCAGCAGCCTCAGATTGGACAGGAGTCGGCCCCAGCATTTT.

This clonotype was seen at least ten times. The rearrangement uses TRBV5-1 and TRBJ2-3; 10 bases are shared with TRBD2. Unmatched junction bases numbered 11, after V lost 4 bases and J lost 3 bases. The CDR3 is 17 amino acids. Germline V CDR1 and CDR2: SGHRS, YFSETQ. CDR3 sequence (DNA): TGCGCCAGCAGCCCACCACAAGCGGGGGGGCTTACAGATACGCAGTATTTT. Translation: CASSPPQAGGLTDTQYF.

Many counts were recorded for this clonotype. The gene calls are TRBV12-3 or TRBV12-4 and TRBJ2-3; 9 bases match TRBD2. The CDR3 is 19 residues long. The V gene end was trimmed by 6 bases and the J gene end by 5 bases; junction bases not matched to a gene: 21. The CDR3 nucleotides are TGTGCCAGCAGCCCGATCGGTGTCTTTAGCGGGAGTCAGGGAGATACGCAGTATTTT. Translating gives CASSPIGVFSGSQGDTQYF.

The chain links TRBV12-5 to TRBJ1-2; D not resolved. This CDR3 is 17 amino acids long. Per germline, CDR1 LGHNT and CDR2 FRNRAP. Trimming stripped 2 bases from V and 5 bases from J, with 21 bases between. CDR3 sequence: CASGLLSLDSQGYGYTF. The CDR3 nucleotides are TGTGCTAGTGGTTTGCTCTCCTTGGACTCACAAGGGTATGGCTACACCTTC.

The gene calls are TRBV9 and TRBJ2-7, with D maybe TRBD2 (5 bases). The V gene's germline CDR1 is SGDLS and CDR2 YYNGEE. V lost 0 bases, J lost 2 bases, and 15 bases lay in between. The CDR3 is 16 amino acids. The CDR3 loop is CASSVAGASLPYEQYF. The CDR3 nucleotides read TGTGCCAGCAGCGTAGCTGGCGCTAGCCTTCCCTACGAGCAGTACTTC.

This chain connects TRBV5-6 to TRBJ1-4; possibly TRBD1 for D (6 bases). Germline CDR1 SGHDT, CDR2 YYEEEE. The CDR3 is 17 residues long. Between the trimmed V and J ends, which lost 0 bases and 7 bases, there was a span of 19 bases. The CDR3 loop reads CASSLGAAGGASEKLFF. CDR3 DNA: TGTGCCAGCAGCTTGGGAGCGGCGGGGGGGGCGAGTGAAAAACTGTTTTTT. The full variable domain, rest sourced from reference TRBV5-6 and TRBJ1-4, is DAGVTQSPTHLIKTRGQQVTLRCSPKSGHDTVSWYQQALGQGPQFIFQYYEEEERQRGNFPDRFSGHQFPNYSSELNVNALLLGDSALYLCASSLGAAGGASEKLFFGSGTQLSVL.

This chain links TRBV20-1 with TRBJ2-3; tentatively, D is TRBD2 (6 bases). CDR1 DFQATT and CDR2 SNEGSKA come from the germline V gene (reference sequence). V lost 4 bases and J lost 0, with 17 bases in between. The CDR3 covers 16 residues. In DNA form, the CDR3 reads TGCAGTGCTACGGACTACCTAGAGGTTAGCACAGATACGCAGTATTTT. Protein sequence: CSATDYLEVSTDTQYF.

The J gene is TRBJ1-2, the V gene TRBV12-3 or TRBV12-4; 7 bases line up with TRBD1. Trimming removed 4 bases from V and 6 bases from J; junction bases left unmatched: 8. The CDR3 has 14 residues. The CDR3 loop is CASSSPWTGNGYTF. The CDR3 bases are TGTGCCAGCAGTTCCCCATGGACAGGCAATGGCTACACCTTC.

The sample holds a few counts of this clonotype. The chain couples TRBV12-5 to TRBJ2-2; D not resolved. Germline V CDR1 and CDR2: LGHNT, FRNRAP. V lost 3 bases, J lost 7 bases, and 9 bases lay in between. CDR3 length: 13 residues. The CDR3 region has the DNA TGTGCTAGTGGTTTATACTGGGGCGGGGAGCTGTTTTTT. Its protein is CASGLYWGGELFF.

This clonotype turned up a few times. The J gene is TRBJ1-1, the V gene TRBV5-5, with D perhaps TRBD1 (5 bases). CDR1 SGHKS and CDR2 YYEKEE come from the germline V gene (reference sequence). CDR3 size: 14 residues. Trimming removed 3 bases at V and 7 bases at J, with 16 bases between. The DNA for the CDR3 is TGTGCCAGCAGCTCCCTGCCAGGGTCGGTTGAAGCTTTCTTT. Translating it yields CASSSLPGSVEAFF. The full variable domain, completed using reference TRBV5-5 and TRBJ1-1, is DAGVTQSPTHLIKTRGQQVTLRCSPISGHKSVSWYQQVLGQGPQFIFQYYEKEERGRGNFPDRFSARQFPNYSSELNVNALLLGDSALYLCASSSLPGSVEAFFGQGTRLTVV.

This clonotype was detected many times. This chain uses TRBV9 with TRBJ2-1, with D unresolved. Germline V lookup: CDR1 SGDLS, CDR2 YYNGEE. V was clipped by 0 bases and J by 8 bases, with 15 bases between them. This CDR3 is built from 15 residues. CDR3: CASSVAGPGSHEQFF. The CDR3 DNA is TGTGCCAGCAGCGTAGCGGGTCCCGGTTCGCATGAGCAGTTCTTC. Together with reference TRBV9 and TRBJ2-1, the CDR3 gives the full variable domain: DSGVTQTPKHLITATGQRVTLRCSPRSGDLSVYWYQQSLDQGLQFLIQYYNGEERAKGNILERFSAQQFPDLHSELNLSSLELGDSALYFCASSVAGPGSHEQFFGPGTRLTVL.

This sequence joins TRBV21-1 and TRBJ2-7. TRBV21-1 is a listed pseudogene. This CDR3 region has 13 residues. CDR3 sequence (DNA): TGTGCCAGCAGATTAACCCTCTCCTACGAGCAGTACTTC. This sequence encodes CASRLTLSYEQYF.